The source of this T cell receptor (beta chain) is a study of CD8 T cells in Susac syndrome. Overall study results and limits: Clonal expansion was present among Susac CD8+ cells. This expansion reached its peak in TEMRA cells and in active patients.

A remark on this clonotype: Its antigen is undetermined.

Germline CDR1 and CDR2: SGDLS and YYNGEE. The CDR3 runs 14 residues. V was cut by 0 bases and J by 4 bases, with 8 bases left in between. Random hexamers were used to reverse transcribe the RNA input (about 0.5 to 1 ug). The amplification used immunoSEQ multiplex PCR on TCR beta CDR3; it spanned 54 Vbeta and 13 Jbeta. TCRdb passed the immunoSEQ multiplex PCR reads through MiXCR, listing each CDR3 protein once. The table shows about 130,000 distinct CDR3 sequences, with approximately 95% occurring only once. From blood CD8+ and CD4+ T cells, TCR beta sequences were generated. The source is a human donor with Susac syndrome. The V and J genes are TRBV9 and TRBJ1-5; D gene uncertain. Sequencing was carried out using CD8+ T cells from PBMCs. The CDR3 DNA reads TGTGCCAGCAGCGTAGCGGGAGGGAATCAGCCCCAGCATTTT. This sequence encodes CASSVAGGNQPQHF.